Below, 6 T cell receptor beta chains from the same sample are listed, as sequenced in a study of T-cell memory formation after mild COVID-19. MiXCR, applied by TCRdb to the 5' RACE reads, yields one record per CDR3 protein. Among 550,000 to 600,000 distinct CDR3 sequences listed, less than 25% were seen once. The sequencing sample was made of PBMCs or a T cell subset sorted from them (not recorded which). The receptor set was obtained from an adult woman who had mild COVID-19 (a few samples of this study predate the infection). Cell type and time point are not known.

This clonotype was seen a few times. The V and J genes are TRBV5-1 and TRBJ2-2, with D possibly TRBD1 on 5 matching bases. The CDR3 is 14 amino acids. Germline loops: CDR1 SGHRS, CDR2 YFSETQ. The germline V and J ends were trimmed by 6 bases and 4 bases, with 13 bases remaining between them. DNA for the CDR3: TGCGCCAGCACCCTGACAGCATCCACCGGGGAGCTGTTTTTT. The encoded protein is CASTLTASTGELFF.

There are a few counts of this clonotype. The chain couples TRBV5-4 to TRBJ2-7; 15 nucleotides align to TRBD2. Trimming took 3 bases from V and 7 from J; bases not matched to a gene: 5. The germline CDR1 and CDR2 sequences are SGHNT and YYREEE (reference sequence). This CDR3 region has 15 residues. CDR3 in amino acids: CASSWGLAGGLEQYF. The DNA for the CDR3 is TGTGCCAGCAGCTGGGGACTAGCGGGAGGTCTTGAGCAGTACTTC.

This clonotype has at least ten counts. The chain couples TRBV7-8 to TRBJ2-1, with D possibly TRBD2 on 6 matching bases. The germline V gene encodes CDR1 SGHVS and CDR2 FQNEAQ. CDR3 length: 13 amino acids. V was trimmed by 1 base and J by 10 bases, leaving 11 bases between them. CDR3 coding DNA: TGTGCCAGCAGCTTAGTGGGGCTAGCGGAGCAGTTCTTC. This encodes CASSLVGLAEQFF.

This clonotype was picked up a small number of times. The CDR3 reads CASSAASTDTQYF. DNA for the CDR3: TGTGCCAGCAGTGCCGCTAGCACAGATACGCAGTATTTT. This chain links TRBV27 with TRBJ2-3; D uncertain. The CDR3 consists of 13 residues. Germline CDR1 reads MNHEY; CDR2 reads SMNVEV (reference sequence). V was trimmed by 5 bases and J by 0 bases, leaving 6 bases between them.

At least ten counts were recorded for this clonotype. The chain has TRBV7-9 and TRBJ2-7; the D is unclear. Deletions cut 5 bases from V and 6 bases from J, with 14 bases between. The CDR3 totals 13 residues. CDR1 and CDR2 (germline): SEHNR, FQNEAQ (reference sequence). CDR3 in amino acids: CASSPYTVGEQYF. The CDR3 DNA follows: TGTGCCAGCAGCCCCTACACAGTGGGCGAGCAGTACTTC.

The V call is TRBV6-2 or TRBV6-3, the J call TRBJ2-5, with unresolved D. Germline lookup yields CDR1 MNHEY and CDR2 SVGEGT. V lost 2 bases to trimming and J lost 1 base, with 8 bases between them. The CDR3 is 14 residues long. The CDR3 sequence is CASSYRGIQETQYF. The CDR3 region has the DNA TGTGCCAGCAGTTACCGCGGTATCCAAGAGACCCAGTACTTC.